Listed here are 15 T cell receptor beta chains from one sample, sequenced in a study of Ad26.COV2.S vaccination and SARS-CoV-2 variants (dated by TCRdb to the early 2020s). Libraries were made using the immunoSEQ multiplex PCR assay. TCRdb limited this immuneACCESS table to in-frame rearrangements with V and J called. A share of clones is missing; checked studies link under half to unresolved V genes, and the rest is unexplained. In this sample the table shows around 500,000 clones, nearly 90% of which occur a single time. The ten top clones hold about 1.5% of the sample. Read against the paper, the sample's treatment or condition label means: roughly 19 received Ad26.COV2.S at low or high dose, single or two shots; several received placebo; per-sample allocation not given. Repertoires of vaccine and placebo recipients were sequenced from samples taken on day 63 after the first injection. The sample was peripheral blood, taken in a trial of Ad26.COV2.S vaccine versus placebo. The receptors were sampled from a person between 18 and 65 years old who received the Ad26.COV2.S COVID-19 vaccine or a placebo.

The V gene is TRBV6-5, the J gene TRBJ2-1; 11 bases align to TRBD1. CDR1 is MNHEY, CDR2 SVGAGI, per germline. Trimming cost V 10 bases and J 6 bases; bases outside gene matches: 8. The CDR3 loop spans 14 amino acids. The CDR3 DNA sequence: TGTGCCACCCGCGCGGACAGGGGGCTCAATGAGCAGTTCTTC. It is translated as CATRADRGLNEQFF.

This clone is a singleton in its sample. Here the CDR3 reads CASSDMQASYEQYF. CDR3 in DNA: TGCGCCAGCAGTGACATGCAGGCCTCCTACGAGCAGTACTTC. The chain carries TRBV10-1 and TRBJ2-7, with D uncertain. V lost 3 bases and J lost 0, with 9 bases in between. The CDR3 has 14 residues. Looked up from germline, CDR1 is WNHNN and CDR2 is SYGVQD (reference sequence).

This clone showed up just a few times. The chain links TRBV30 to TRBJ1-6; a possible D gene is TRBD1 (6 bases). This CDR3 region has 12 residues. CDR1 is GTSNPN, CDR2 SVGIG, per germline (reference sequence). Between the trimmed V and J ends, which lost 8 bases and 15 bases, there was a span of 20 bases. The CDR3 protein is CARAIGGFGLHF. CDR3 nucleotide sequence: TGTGCCCGGGCAATTGGGGGCTTTGGCCTCCACTTT.

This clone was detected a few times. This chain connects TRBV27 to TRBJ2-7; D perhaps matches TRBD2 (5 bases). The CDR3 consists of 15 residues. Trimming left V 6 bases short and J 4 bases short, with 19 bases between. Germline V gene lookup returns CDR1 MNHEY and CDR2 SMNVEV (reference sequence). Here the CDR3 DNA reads TGTGCCAGCAGCCTCCGGGTGGGGAGTCCTTACGAGCAGTACTTC. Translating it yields CASSLRVGSPYEQYF.

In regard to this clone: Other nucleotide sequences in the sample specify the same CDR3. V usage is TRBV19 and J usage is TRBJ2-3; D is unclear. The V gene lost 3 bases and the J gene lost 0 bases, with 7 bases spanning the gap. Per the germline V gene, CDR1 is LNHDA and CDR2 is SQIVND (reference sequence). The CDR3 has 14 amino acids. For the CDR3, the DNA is TGTGCCAGTAGTATTTCTCGAAGCACAGATACGCAGTATTTT. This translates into CASSISRSTDTQYF.

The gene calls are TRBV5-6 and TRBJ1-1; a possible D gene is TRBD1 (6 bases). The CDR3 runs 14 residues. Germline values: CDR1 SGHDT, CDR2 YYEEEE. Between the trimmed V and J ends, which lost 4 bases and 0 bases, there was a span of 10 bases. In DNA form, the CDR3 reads TGTGCCAGCAGCCTCAGACAGGTGAACACTGAAGCTTTCTTT. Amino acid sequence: CASSLRQVNTEAFF.

The CDR3 here is CASSRTSGSLTDTQYF. As DNA, the CDR3 is TGTGCCAGCAGCCGGACTAGCGGGAGTCTCACAGATACGCAGTATTTT. The chain has TRBV7-9 and TRBJ2-3, with 13 bases aligning to TRBD2. The CDR3 length is 16 residues. CDR1 is SEHNR, CDR2 FQNEAQ, per germline (reference sequence). The V and J ends lost 5 bases and 2 bases, in that order; junction bases with no gene match: 4.

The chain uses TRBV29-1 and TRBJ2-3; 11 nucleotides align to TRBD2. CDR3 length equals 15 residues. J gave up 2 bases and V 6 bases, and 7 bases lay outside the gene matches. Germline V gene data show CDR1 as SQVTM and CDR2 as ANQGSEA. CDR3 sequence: CSVEGLAEHTDTQYF. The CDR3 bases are TGCAGCGTAGAGGGACTAGCGGAGCACACAGATACGCAGTATTTT.

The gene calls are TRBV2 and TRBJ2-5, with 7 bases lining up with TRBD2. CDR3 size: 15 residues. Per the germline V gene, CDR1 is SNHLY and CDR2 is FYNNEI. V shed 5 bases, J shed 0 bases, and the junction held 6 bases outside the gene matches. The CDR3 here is CASSNSGANQETQYF. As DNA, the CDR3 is TGTGCCAGCAGTAACAGCGGGGCCAACCAAGAGACCCAGTACTTC.

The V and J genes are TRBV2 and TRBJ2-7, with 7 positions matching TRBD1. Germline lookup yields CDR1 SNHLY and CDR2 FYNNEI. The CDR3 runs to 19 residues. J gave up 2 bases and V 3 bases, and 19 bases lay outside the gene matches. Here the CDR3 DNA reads TGTGCCAGCAGTGAGGGGTTCGGACAGGAGACTTTCCCTACCTACGAGCAGTACTTC. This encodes CASSEGFGQETFPTYEQYF. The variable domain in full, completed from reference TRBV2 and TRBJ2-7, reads EPEVTQTPSHQVTQMGQEVILRCVPISNHLYFYWYRQILGQKVEFLVSFYNNEISEKSEIFDDQFSVERPDGSNFTLKIRSTKLEDSAMYFCASSEGFGQETFPTYEQYFGPGTRLTVT.

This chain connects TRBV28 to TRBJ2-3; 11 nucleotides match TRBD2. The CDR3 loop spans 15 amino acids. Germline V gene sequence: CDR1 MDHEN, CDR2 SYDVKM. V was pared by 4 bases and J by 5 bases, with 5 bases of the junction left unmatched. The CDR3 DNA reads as TGTGCCAGCAGTTCCCCTAGCGGGAGGTTAGATACGCAGTATTTT. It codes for CASSSPSGRLDTQYF.

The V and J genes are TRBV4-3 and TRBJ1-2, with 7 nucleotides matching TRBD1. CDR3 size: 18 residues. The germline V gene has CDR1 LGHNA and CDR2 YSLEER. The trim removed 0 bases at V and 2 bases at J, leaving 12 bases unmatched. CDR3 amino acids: CASSQETHDRVSNYGYTF. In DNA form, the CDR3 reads TGCGCCAGCAGCCAAGAGACCCATGACAGGGTTTCGAACTATGGCTACACCTTC.

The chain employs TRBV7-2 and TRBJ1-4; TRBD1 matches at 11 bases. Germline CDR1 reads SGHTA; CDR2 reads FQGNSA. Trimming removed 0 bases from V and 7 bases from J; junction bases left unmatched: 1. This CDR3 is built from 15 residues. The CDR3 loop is CASSLAGTGGEKLFF. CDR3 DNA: TGTGCCAGCAGCTTAGCTGGGACAGGGGGTGAAAAACTGTTTTTT.

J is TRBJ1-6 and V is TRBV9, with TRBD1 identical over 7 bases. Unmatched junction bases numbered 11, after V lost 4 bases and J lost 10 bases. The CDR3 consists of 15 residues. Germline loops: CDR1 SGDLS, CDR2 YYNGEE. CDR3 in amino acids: CASSMKTGSGSPLHF. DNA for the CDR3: TGTGCCAGCAGCATGAAGACAGGGTCGGGGTCACCCCTCCACTTT.

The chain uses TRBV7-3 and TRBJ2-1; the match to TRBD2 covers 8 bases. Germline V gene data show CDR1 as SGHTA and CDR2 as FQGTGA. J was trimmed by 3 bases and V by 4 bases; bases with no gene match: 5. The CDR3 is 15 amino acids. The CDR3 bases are TGTGCCAGCAGCTCCGAGCGGGGGCGCTACAATGAGCAGTTCTTC. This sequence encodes CASSSERGRYNEQFF.